These T cell receptor beta chains were read from a single sample in a study of cytomegalovirus exposure and HLA in healthy donors. TCRdb keeps only in-frame clones here, not all; method: immunoSEQ multiplex PCR. The sample has approximately 210,000 clones; more than 75% are singletons. Sample: PBMCs. All receptors derive from a young woman in good health and CMV-seronegative. CDR3s include the opening cysteine and the closing phenylalanine or tryptophan. A D gene is named only where the DNA matches it firmly. Size is stated for part of the rows, as once, few or many counts, or as a class when the clone is expanded.

TRBD1 | TRBJ1-2 | NA | TRBV12-5 | CASGSTGVYGYTF | TGTGCTAGTGGATCGACAGGGGTCTATGGCTACACCTTC
NA | TRBJ1-2 | once | TRBV5-8 | CASTSTGGSGYGYTF | TGTGCCAGCACCTCGACCGGGGGGAGCGGCTATGGCTACACCTTC
TRBD1 | TRBJ1-1 | NA | TRBV29-1 | CSVPRTGGARVTEAFF | TGCAGCGTTCCTCGGACAGGGGGCGCGAGGGTCACTGAAGCTTTCTTT
TRBD2 | TRBJ2-1 | NA | TRBV6-5 | CATMTGGSYNEQFF | TGTGCCACGATGACCGGGGGGTCGTACAATGAGCAGTTCTTC
NA | TRBJ1-2 | once | TRBV19 | CASSGYSLTQTGWDYGYTF | TGTGCCAGTAGTGGGTATTCCCTCACCCAGACAGGTTGGGACTATGGCTACACCTTC
TRBD2 | TRBJ2-5 | NA | TRBV11-2 | CASRRAGGLEGTQYF | TGTGCCAGCAGGCGAGCGGGGGGACTAGAGGGGACCCAGTACTTC
NA | TRBJ2-5 | NA | TRBV7-7 | CASSRLTLGETQYF | TGTGCCAGCAGCCGTCTCACGCTCGGGGAGACCCAGTACTTC
NA | TRBJ1-1 | NA | TRBV10-3 | CAISESIVQGEAFF | TGTGCCATCAGTGAGTCGATAGTTCAGGGGGAAGCTTTCTTT
TRBD1 | TRBJ1-2 | NA | TRBV5-1 | CASSEGTGGMGGYTF | TGCGCCAGCAGCGAGGGGACAGGGGGAATGGGTGGCTACACCTTC
NA | TRBJ2-6 | few | TRBV7-9 | CASSRGGYGANVLTF | TGTGCCAGCTCCCGCGGGGGCTACGGGGCCAACGTCCTGACTTTC
NA | TRBJ1-5 | NA | TRBV2 | CASSSQGMGNQPQHF | TGTGCCAGCAGTTCACAGGGAATGGGCAATCAGCCCCAGCATTTT
NA | TRBJ2-3 | NA | TRBV5-1 | CASSSGESTDTQYF | TGCGCCAGCAGCTCCGGGGAGAGCACAGATACGCAGTATTTT
NA | TRBJ2-5 | NA | TRBV5-6 | CASSLQSPGETQYF | TGTGCCAGCAGCTTGCAATCACCGGGGGAGACCCAGTACTTC
TRBD2 | TRBJ2-6 | NA | TRBV4-2 | CASSQVVAGLSGANVLTF | TGTGCCAGCAGCCAAGTGGTAGCGGGCCTCTCTGGGGCCAACGTCCTGACTTTC
TRBD1 | TRBJ1-1 | NA | TRBV27 | CASSLGRDRAERHDTEAFF | TGTGCCAGCAGTTTAGGAAGAGACAGGGCCGAGCGTCACGACACTGAAGCTTTCTTT
NA | TRBJ2-7 | NA | TRBV5-4 | CASSLGGGRSSYEQYF | TGTGCCAGCAGCTTGGGAGGGGGAAGGAGCTCCTACGAGCAGTACTTC
NA | TRBJ1-3 | NA | TRBV6-1 | CASTGDNSGNTIYF | TGTGCCAGCACAGGGGACAACTCTGGAAACACCATATATTTT
NA | TRBJ1-2 | once | TRBV27 | CASRVGTGINYGYTF | TGTGCCAGCAGAGTCGGAACAGGAATTAACTATGGCTACACCTTC
TRBD2 | TRBJ2-1 | NA | TRBV4-1 | CASSRGTSGRAEFGDEQFF | TGCGCCAGCAGCCGGGGAACTAGCGGGAGGGCCGAGTTCGGCGATGAGCAGTTCTTC
TRBD1 | TRBJ1-2 | NA | TRBV2 | CASSLQGANGYTF | TGTGCCAGCAGTCTACAGGGGGCGAATGGCTACACCTTC
TRBD2 | TRBJ2-5 | NA | TRBV5-6 | CASSLAISGGTETQYF | TGTGCCAGCAGCTTGGCCATTAGCGGGGGTACAGAGACCCAGTACTTC
TRBD2 | TRBJ2-7 | few | TRBV10-2 | CASRGSGQTRSYEQYF | TGCGCCAGCAGGGGTAGCGGGCAGACGCGATCCTACGAGCAGTACTTC
NA | TRBJ2-7 | NA | TRBV27 | CASSFAPPRSRGNTYEQYF | TGTGCCAGCAGTTTCGCACCACCTCGCTCACGGGGGAATACCTACGAGCAGTACTTC
NA | TRBJ1-1 | once | TRBV15 | CATSSKVTVNTEAFF | TGTGCCACCAGCAGTAAGGTTACAGTGAACACTGAAGCTTTCTTT
NA | TRBJ2-1 | NA | TRBV19 | CASSIGDRGTYNEQFF | TGTGCCAGTAGTATAGGGGACCGGGGGACCTACAATGAGCAGTTCTTC
TRBD2 | TRBJ2-7 | NA | TRBV11-1 | CASSSYGTSGSYSDEQYF | TGTGCCAGCAGCTCATACGGGACTAGCGGGAGTTATTCGGACGAGCAGTACTTC
NA | TRBJ1-4 | NA | TRBV6-1 | CASSDFWQGRNEKLFF | TGTGCCAGCAGTGATTTTTGGCAGGGGAGAAATGAAAAACTGTTTTTT